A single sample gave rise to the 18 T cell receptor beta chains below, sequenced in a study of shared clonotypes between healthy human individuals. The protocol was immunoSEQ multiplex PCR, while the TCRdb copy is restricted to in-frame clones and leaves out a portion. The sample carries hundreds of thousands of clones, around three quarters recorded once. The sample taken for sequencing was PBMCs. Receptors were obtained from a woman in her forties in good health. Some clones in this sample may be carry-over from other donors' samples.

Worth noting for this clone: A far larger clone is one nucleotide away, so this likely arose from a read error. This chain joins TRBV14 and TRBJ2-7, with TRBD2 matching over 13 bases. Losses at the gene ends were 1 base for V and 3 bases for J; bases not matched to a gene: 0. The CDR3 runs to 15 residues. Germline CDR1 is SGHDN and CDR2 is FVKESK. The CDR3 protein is CASSQGTSGSYEQYF. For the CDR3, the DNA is TGTGCCAGCAGCCAAGGGACTAGCGGGAGCTACGAGCAGTACTTC.

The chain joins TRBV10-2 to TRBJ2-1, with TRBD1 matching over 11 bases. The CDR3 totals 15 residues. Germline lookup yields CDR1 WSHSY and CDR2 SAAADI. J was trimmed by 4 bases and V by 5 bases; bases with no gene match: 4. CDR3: CASSLGTGGYNEQFF. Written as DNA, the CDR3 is TGCGCCAGCAGTCTTGGGACAGGGGGTTACAATGAGCAGTTCTTC.

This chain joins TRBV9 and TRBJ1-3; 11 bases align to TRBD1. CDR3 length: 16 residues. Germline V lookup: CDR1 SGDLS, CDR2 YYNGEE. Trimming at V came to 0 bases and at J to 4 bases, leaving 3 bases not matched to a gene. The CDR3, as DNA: TGTGCCAGCAGCGTAGGGGACAGGGGGGCCGGAAACACCATATATTTT. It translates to CASSVGDRGAGNTIYF.

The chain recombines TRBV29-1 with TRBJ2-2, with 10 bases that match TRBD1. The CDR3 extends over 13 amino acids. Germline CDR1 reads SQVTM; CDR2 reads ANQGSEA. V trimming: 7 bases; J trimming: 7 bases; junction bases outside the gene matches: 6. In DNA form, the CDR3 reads TGCAGCGCAGACAGGGGGCCGGGCGGGGAGCTGTTTTTT. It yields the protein CSADRGPGGELFF.

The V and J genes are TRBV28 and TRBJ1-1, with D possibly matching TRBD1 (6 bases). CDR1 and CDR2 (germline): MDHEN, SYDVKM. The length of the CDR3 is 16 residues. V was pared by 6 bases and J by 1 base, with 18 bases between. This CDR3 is CASRSGSRGRNTEAFF. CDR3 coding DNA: TGTGCCAGCAGATCAGGGTCGAGGGGGAGGAACACTGAAGCTTTCTTT.

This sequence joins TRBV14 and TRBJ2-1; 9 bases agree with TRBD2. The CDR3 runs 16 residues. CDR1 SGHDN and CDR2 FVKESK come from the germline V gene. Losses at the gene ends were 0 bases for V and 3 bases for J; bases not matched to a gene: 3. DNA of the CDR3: TGTGCCAGCAGCCAAGAGGAGACTAGCGGCTACAATGAGCAGTTCTTC. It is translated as CASSQEETSGYNEQFF.

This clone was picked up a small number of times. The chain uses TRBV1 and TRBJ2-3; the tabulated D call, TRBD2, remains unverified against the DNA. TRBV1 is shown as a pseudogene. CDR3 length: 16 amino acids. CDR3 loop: CTSSQDTRESTDTQYF. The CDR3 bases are TGCACCAGCAGCCAAGATACGCGGGAGAGCACAGATACGCAGTATTTT.

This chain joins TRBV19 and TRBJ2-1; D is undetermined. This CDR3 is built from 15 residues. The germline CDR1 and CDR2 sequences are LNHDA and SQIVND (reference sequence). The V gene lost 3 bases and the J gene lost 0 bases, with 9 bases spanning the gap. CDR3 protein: CASSIDNHSYNEQFF. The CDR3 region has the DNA TGTGCCAGTAGTATTGACAACCACTCCTACAATGAGCAGTTCTTC.

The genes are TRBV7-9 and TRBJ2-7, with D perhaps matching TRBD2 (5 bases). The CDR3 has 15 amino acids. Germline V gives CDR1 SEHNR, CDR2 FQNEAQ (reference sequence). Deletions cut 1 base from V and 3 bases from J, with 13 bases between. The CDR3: CASSLGGFTVYEQYF. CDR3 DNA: TGTGCCAGCAGCTTAGGAGGGTTCACCGTCTACGAGCAGTACTTC.

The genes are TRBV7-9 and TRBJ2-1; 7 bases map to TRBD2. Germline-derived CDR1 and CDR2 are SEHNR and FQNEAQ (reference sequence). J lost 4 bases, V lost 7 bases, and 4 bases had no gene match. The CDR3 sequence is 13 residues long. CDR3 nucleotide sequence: TGTGCCAGCACGAGCGGGACTTACAATGAGCAGTTCTTC. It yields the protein CASTSGTYNEQFF.

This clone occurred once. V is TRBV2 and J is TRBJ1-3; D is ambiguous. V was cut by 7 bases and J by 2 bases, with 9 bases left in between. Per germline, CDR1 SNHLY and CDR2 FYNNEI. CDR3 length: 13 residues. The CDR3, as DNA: TGTGCCAGCATTCAGGCCCCTGGAAACACCATATATTTT. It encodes CASIQAPGNTIYF.

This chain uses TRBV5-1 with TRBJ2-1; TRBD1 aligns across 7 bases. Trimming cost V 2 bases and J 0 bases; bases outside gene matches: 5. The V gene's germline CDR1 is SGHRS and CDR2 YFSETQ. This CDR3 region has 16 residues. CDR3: CASSFTGVRSYNEQFF. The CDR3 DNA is TGCGCCAGCAGCTTTACAGGGGTCCGCTCCTACAATGAGCAGTTCTTC.

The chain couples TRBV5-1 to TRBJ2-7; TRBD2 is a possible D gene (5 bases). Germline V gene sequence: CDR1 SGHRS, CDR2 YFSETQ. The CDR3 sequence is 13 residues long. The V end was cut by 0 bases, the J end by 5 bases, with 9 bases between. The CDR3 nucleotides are TGCGCCAGCAGCTTGGCCGGAGGTAACGAGCAGTACTTC. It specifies CASSLAGGNEQYF.

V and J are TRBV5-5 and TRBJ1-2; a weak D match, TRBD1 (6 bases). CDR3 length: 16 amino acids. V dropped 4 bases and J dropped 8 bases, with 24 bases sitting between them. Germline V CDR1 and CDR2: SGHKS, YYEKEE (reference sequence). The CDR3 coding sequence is TGTGCCAGCAGCCCGTCTCTTCTCGACAGGACCGGGGGCTACACCTTC. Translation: CASSPSLLDRTGGYTF.

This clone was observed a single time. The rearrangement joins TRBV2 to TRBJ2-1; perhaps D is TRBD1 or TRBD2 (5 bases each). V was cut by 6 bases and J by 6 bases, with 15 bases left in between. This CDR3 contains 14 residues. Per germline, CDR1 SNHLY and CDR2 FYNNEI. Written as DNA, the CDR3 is TGTGCCAGCAGCCGACCCGGGACCATCAATGAGCAGTTCTTC. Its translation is CASSRPGTINEQFF.

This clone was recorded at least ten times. CDR3 DNA sequence: TGTGCCTGGAGTGTACGTAGCGGGGTGCAGTACTTC. Its translation is CAWSVRSGVQYF. This chain links TRBV30 with TRBJ2-7; 8 bases agree with TRBD2. Germline V lookup: CDR1 GTSNPN, CDR2 SVGIG (reference sequence). The ends lost 0 bases at V and 9 bases at J; junction bases unmatched: 4. CDR3 length: 12 residues.

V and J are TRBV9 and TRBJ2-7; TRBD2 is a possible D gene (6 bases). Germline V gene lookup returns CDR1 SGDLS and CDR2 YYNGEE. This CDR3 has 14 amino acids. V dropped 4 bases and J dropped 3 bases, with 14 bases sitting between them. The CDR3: CASSLRAGNYEQYF. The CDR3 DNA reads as TGTGCCAGCAGCCTTAGAGCGGGTAACTACGAGCAGTACTTC.

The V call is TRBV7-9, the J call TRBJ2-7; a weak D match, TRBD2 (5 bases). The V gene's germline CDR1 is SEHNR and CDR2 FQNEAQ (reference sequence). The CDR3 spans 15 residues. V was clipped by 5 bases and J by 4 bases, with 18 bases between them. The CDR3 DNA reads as TGTGCCAGCAGCCAACCTGAGCGGCCGATTTACGAGCAGTACTTC. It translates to CASSQPERPIYEQYF.